This entry concerns a single TCR beta chain. Its antigen is still unknown. Sequencing was performed with immunoSEQ multiplex PCR; in TCRdb, only in-frame clones are kept and a portion is missing. The sample consists of around 16,000 clones, about three fifths of them appearing once. Treatment here: treatment-naive control, cytoreductive nephrectomy. Controls were unirradiated tumors from treatment-naive cytoreductive nephrectomy patients. This sample is drawn from a study of radiation and T cells in renal cell carcinoma. The CDR3 has 14 amino acids. Germline CDR1 is SNHLY and CDR2 is FYNNEI. With 4 bases removed from V and 8 bases from J, the gap between germline ends came to 14 bases. Overall study findings and caveats: Only small tumor regions of about 0.97 g were sampled. Dominant CDR3 motifs occupied more repertoire in irradiated than control tumors.

Sequenced here: tumor tissue, sampled from a patient whose treatment was nephrectomy without radiotherapy. This TCR derives from a man between 45 and 60 years old with renal cell carcinoma. The genes are TRBV2 and TRBJ1-4; D remains unclear. CDR3 protein: CASSAGFGGEKLFF. The DNA for the CDR3 is TGTGCCAGCAGTGCAGGATTCGGAGGAGAAAAACTGTTTTTT.